The T cell receptor beta chain described here comes from a study of naive and memory T cell subsets. Study results and caveats: Especially in CD8 cells, naive repertoires contained a few larger clonotypes, possibly CD45RA-re-expressing memory cells. A clonotype means one alpha or beta sequence, not an alpha/beta pair. From naive to CM, EM and EMRA, diversity decreased and Gini increased. Between naive and memory subsets, TCR abundance power law exponents differed.

Trimming shortened V by 8 bases and J by 3 bases, and 17 bases separated the two germline ends. The CDR3 is 14 residues long. CDR1 and CDR2 from the germline V gene are PRHDT and FYEKMQ (reference sequence). The beta constant-region primer was an equimolar mix of two oligonucleotides covering TRBC1 and TRBC2. Four rounds of PCR amplified the ligated cDNA using nested alpha and beta constant-region primers plus SP2. TCRdb analysed the UMI-ligation and nested PCR reads with MiXCR anew, one entry per CDR3 protein. The sample yields over 110,000 distinct CDR3 sequences, approximately 21% seen once. This clonotype came up a few times. Its antigen is undetermined. Four subsets defined by CD45RA and CD27 were sorted after CD3, CD4, CD8 and live/dead staining.

The sequence was collected from a human donor in good health. The sequencing sample was made of naive CD8+ T cells from blood. The V gene is TRBV13, the J gene TRBJ2-7; D may correspond to TRBD1 or TRBD2 (5 bases each). The CDR3 loop reads CASSWTQGFYEQYF. In nucleotides, the CDR3 is TGTGCCAGCTCCTGGACTCAGGGATTCTACGAGCAGTACTTC. The whole variable domain, filled in from reference TRBV13 and TRBJ2-7, reads AAGVIQSPRHLIKEKRETATLKCYPIPRHDTVYWYQQGPGQDPQFLISFYEKMQSDKGSIPDRFSAQQFSDYHSELNMSSLELGDSALYFCASSWTQGFYEQYFGPGTRLTVT.